This T cell receptor beta chain was recovered during a study of blood T cells in healthy people across ages. Overall study results and limits: There were more naive CD4+ cells and higher diversity in long-lived donors than in aged donors.

Then a second PCR, running roughly 6 to 11 cycles, was carried out with a sample-barcoded 5' primer and a J-beta primer mix. The authors tagged each cDNA molecule using a template-switch adaptor with 12 random nucleotides. Each CDR3 protein gets one entry after TCRdb re-called the 5' RACE reads with MiXCR. The sample includes 890,000 or so distinct CDR3 sequences, 60% to 80% of them seen just once. Trimming removed 3 bases at V and 0 bases at J, with 16 bases between. This CDR3 region has 17 residues. Details on this clonotype: Antigen unknown.

The source is a man younger than 40 in good health. Sample: blood. V is TRBV12-3 or TRBV12-4 and J is TRBJ2-3; D uncertain. For the CDR3, the DNA is TGTGCCAGCAGTTTTGCCGGACCGATTACTAGCACAGATACGCAGTATTTT. It is translated as CASSFAGPITSTDTQYF.